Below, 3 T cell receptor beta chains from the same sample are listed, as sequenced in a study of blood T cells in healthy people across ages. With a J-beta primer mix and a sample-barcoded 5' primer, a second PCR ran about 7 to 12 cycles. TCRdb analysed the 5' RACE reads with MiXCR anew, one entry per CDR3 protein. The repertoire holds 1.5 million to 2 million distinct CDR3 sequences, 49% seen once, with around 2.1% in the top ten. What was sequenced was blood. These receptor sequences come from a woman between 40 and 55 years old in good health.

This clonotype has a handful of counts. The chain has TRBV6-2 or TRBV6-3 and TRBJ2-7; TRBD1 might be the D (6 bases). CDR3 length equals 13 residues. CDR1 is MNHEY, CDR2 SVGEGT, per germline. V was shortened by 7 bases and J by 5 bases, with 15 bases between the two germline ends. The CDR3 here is CASTLTGSHEQYF. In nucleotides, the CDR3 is TGTGCCAGCACCCTTACAGGGTCCCACGAGCAGTACTTC.

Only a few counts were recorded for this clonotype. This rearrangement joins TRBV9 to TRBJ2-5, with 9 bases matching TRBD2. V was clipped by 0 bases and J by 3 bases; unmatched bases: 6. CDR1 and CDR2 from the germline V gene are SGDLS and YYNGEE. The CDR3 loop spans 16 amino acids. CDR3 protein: CASSVVAGGAEETQYF. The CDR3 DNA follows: TGTGCCAGCAGCGTAGTTGCGGGGGGGGCAGAAGAGACCCAGTACTTC.

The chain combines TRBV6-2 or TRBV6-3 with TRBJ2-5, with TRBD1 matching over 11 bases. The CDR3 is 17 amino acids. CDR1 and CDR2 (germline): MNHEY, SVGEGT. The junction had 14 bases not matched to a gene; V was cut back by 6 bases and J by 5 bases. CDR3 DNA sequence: TGTGCCAGCAGCACCTCGCTTCGGACAGGGGGCGAGGAGACCCAGTACTTC. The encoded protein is CASSTSLRTGGEETQYF.